The rows below give T cell receptor beta chains drawn from one sample of a study of blood T cells in healthy people across ages. TCRdb itself ran the 5' RACE reads through MiXCR, one entry per CDR3 protein. The repertoire holds around 1,000,000 distinct CDR3 sequences, approximately 25% seen once, with around 0.75% in the top ten. Separately, the same data were catalogued under a study of T cells of mothers and their children.

The sequencing sample was made of blood. These receptors were obtained from a girl aged 2-10 years in good health. Both conserved end residues are part of each CDR3. Each record gives: V gene, clone size, D gene, J gene, CDR3 DNA, CDR3 protein. D genes are given only for firm matches. For some rows the clone size is stated as once, few or many, or as a class when expanded; others skip it.

TRBV7-2	-	TRBD2	TRBJ2-3	TGTGCCAGCAGCTCTAACGGGGGGGCGGTAGATACGCAGTATTTT	CASSSNGGAVDTQYF
TRBV20-1	few	TRBD1	TRBJ2-3	TGCAGTGCTAGACCCGGGACAGGGTATACGCAGTATTTT	CSARPGTGYTQYF
TRBV12-5	few	TRBD1	TRBJ2-5	TGTGCTAGTGGCTACTTTCGGACAGGGGCAGGGGAGACCCAGTACTTC	CASGYFRTGAGETQYF
TRBV6-1	-	-	TRBJ2-3	TGTGCCAGCAGTGAACTAGGGAGGGGGACAGATACGCAGTATTTT	CASSELGRGTDTQYF
TRBV7-9	few	TRBD2	TRBJ2-7	TGTGCCAGCAGCTTCCCTAGCGGGGGATTCTACGAGCAGTACTTC	CASSFPSGGFYEQYF
TRBV28	few	TRBD1	TRBJ2-7	TGTGCCAGCAGTTTTAGTTCCGCCGGGGGGACAGGGTATAACGAGCAGTACTTC	CASSFSSAGGTGYNEQYF
TRBV29-1	few	-	TRBJ2-1	TGCAGCGTTGATTTGGAGGTTGAGCAGTTCTTC	CSVDLEVEQFF
TRBV12-5	few	TRBD1	TRBJ1-4	TGTGCTAGTGGTGCACAGACAGGGGGCGAAAAACTGTTTTTT	CASGAQTGGEKLFF
TRBV5-1	-	-	TRBJ2-5	TGCGCCAGCAGCTTGACGTACTCGGGGGAGTACCAAGAGACCCAGTACTTC	CASSLTYSGEYQETQYF
TRBV5-1	-	-	TRBJ2-3	TGCGCCAGCCGGCCGGGAACCACAGATACGCAGTATTTT	CASRPGTTDTQYF
TRBV6-1	few	-	TRBJ1-4	TGTGCCAGCAGTGTCTCGATTAATGAAAAACTGTTTTTT	CASSVSINEKLFF
TRBV7-9	few	-	TRBJ1-2	TGTGCCAGCAGCTACCAAGCAGGGATCACTAACTATGGCTACACCTTC	CASSYQAGITNYGYTF
TRBV29-1	few	-	TRBJ2-3	TGCAGCGTAACAGGGTTACTGGTCACAGATACGCAGTATTTT	CSVTGLLVTDTQYF
TRBV6-1	-	TRBD2	TRBJ2-7	TGTGCCAGCAGTGCCCAGCTCGGACTAGCGGGATCCGAGCAGTACTTC	CASSAQLGLAGSEQYF
TRBV14	-	TRBD1	TRBJ2-1	TGTGCCAGCAGCCTTCCGGGACAGATGATCGGCGAGCAGTTCTTC	CASSLPGQMIGEQFF
TRBV7-3	-	TRBD2	TRBJ2-1	TGTGCCAGCAGCTCCACCGGGACTAGCTTATACAATGAGCAGTTCTTC	CASSSTGTSLYNEQFF
TRBV5-1	few	TRBD2	TRBJ2-1	TGCGCCAGCAGCGAGGGAGCGGGAATAGATGAGCAGTTCTTC	CASSEGAGIDEQFF
TRBV6-2/TRBV6-3	-	-	TRBJ2-2	TGTGCCAGCAGTTCACCACTAGGGTCTCCCCTTATTACCGGGGAGCTGTTTTTT	CASSSPLGSPLITGELFF
TRBV11-2	-	TRBD2	TRBJ2-5	TGTGCCAGCAGCCCCGGGACTAGCGGGTTGAGTCAGGAGACCCAGTACTTC	CASSPGTSGLSQETQYF
TRBV5-6	-	-	TRBJ1-2	TGTGCCAGCAGCCCCTTTGCGGACAGCTATGGCTACACCTTC	CASSPFADSYGYTF
TRBV7-2	many	-	TRBJ1-2	TGTGCCAGCAGCTTAGGCCTCGACTATGGCTACACCTTC	CASSLGLDYGYTF
TRBV24-1	-	-	TRBJ1-5	TGTGCCACCAGTGATTTGGGGGCCAATCAGCCCCAGCATTTT	CATSDLGANQPQHF
TRBV6-5	-	TRBD1	TRBJ1-1	TGTGCCAGCAGTCCGACAGGGGGATTGCTGACTGAAGCTTTCTTT	CASSPTGGLLTEAFF
TRBV28	-	TRBD1	TRBJ2-1	TGTGCCAGCAGCTTAGTAAGGGACAGGGATAGGGTACAATACAATGAGCAGTTCTTC	CASSLVRDRDRVQYNEQFF
TRBV20-1	many	-	TRBJ2-3	TGCAGTGCTAGAGAGGGGAACACAGATACGCAGTATTTT	CSAREGNTDTQYF
TRBV9	-	-	TRBJ1-2	TGTGCCAGCAGCGTAGCGGCAGCTAACTATGGCTACACCTTC	CASSVAAANYGYTF
TRBV12-3/TRBV12-4	few	TRBD1	TRBJ2-7	TGTGCCAGCAGGACAGGGGCAACCTACGAGCAGTACTTC	CASRTGATYEQYF
TRBV6-6	few	TRBD2	TRBJ2-5	TGTGCCAGCAGTTACTCAAGCGGGAGCTACCAAGAGACCCAGTACTTC	CASSYSSGSYQETQYF
TRBV20-1	-	TRBD2	TRBJ2-5	TGCAGTGCTAGGGGGCTAGCGGGAGAAGAGACCCAGTACTTC	CSARGLAGEETQYF
TRBV29-1	-	-	TRBJ2-5	TGCAGCGTCGGACCAACAAGGCGGGTCGAAGAGACCCAGTACTTC	CSVGPTRRVEETQYF
TRBV3-1	few	-	TRBJ2-3	TGTGCCAGCAGCCCTCTTAGCGTTGGGCTAGATACGCAGTATTTT	CASSPLSVGLDTQYF
TRBV28	-	TRBD1	TRBJ2-6	TGTGCCAGCAGGGCCGGGACAGCTGGGGCCAACGTCCTGACTTTC	CASRAGTAGANVLTF
TRBV29-1	few	-	TRBJ2-2	TGCGCGGCTTCGAACACCGGGGAGCTGTTTTTT	CAASNTGELFF
TRBV24-1	-	TRBD1	TRBJ2-7	TGTGCCACCAGTGCCGGGACAGGCACCTACGAGCAGTACTTC	CATSAGTGTYEQYF
TRBV5-1	few	-	TRBJ2-1	TGCGCCAGCAGCTTCTTATCTTGGCCCTACAATGAGCAGTTCTTC	CASSFLSWPYNEQFF
TRBV5-1	-	-	TRBJ2-5	TGCGCCAGCAGCTTGGAAGGGCCCTCCAGGTGGGAGACCCAGTACTTC	CASSLEGPSRWETQYF
TRBV29-1	few	TRBD2	TRBJ2-7	TGCAGCGGTTTGGCTAGCGGCACCTACGAGCAGTACTTC	CSGLASGTYEQYF
TRBV28	-	-	TRBJ2-7	TGTGCCAGCAGTTTGGAAGTTTTAGGCTCCTACGAGCAGTACTTC	CASSLEVLGSYEQYF
TRBV12-3/TRBV12-4	few	-	TRBJ1-2	TGTGCCAGCAGAACCCACGAGGACCCCTATGGCTACACCTTC	CASRTHEDPYGYTF
TRBV29-1	few	TRBD1	TRBJ2-7	TGCAGCGTCAGGACAGGGGACGAGCAGTACTTC	CSVRTGDEQYF
TRBV20-1	-	-	TRBJ2-3	TGCAGTGCCTCCGCGACAGGATGGGACACAGATACGCAGTATTTT	CSASATGWDTDTQYF
TRBV9	-	TRBD2	TRBJ2-3	TGTGCCAGCAGCCTCCCCACTAGCGGGAGGGCTCCAGATACGCAGTATTTT	CASSLPTSGRAPDTQYF
TRBV21-1	few	-	TRBJ2-3	TGTGCCAGCACCCAGAGAAGGAGCACAGATACGCAGTATTTT	CASTQRRSTDTQYF
TRBV7-6	-	-	TRBJ2-5	TGTGCCAGCAGCCCTGAGGCCGGGAACCAAGGGACCCAGTACTTC	CASSPEAGNQGTQYF
TRBV5-6	-	-	TRBJ1-4	TGTGCCAGCAGCCCCGATGCAACTAATGAAAAACTGTTTTTT	CASSPDATNEKLFF
TRBV27	-	-	TRBJ2-2	TGTGCCAGCAGCCGGCCCTTTGGGGAGCTGTTTTTT	CASSRPFGELFF